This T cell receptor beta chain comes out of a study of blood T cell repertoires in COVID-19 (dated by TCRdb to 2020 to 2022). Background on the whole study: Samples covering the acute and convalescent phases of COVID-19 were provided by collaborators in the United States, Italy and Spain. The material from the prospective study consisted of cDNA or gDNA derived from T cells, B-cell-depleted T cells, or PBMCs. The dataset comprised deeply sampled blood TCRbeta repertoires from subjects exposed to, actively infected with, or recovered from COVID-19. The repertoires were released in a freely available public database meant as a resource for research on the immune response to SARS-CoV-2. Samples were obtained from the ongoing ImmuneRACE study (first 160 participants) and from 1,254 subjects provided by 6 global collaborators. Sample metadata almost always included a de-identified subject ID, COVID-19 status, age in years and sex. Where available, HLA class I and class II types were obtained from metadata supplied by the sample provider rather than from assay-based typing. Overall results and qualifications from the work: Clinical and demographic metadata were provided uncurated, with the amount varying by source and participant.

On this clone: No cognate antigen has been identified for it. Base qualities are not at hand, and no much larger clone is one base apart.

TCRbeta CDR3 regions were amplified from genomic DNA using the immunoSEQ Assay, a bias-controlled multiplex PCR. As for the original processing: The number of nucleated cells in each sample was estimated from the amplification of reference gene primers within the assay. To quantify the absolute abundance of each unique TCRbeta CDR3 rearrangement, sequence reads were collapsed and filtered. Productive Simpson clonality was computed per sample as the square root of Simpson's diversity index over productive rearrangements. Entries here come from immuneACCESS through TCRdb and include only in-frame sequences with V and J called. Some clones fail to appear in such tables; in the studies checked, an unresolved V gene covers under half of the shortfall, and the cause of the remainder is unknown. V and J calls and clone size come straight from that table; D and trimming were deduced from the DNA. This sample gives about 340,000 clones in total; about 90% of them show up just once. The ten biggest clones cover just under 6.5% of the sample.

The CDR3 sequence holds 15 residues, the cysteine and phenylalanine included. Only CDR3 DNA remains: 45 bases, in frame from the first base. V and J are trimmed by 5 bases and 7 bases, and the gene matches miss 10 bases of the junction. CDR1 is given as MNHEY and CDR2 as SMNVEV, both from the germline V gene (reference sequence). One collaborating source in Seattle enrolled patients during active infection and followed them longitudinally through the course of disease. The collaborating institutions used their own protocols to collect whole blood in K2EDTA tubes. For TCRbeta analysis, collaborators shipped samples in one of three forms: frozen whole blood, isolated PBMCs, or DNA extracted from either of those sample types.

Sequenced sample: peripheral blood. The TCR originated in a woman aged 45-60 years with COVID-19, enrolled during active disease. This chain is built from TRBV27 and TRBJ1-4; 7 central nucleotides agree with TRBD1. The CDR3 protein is CASSAHTGTVEKLFF. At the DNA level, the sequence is TGTGCCAGCAGTGCACACACCGGGACAGTTGAAAAACTGTTTTTT.